The next 22 T cell receptor beta chains were all read from a single sample in a study of shared clonotypes between healthy human individuals. Some clones are missing from TCRdb's copy, which holds only in-frame ones; the method was immunoSEQ multiplex PCR. The sample lists just over 2,000,000 clones; just under 95% were seen once. In the naive CD8 group, cells lacked CD45RO and were positively selected for CCR7, so terminally differentiated effector memory CD45RA+ cells were left out. The sequenced sample consisted of naive CD8+ T cells sorted from blood. Source of these receptors: a man aged 18-30 years in good health.

V and J are TRBV21-1 and TRBJ2-6; TRBD1, the D gene given by the table, was not confirmed from the DNA. TRBV21-1 is deemed a pseudogene. The length of the CDR3 is 15 residues. The CDR3 sequence is CASSRTGLRANVLTF. The CDR3 DNA is TGTGCCAGCAGCCGAACAGGGCTTCGGGCCAACGTCCTGACTTTC.

V is TRBV10-1 and J is TRBJ2-7; D is perhaps TRBD2 (7 bases). In germline, CDR1 is WNHNN, CDR2 SYGVQD (reference sequence). CDR3 length: 18 amino acids. Between the trimmed V and J ends, which lost 3 bases and 5 bases, there was a span of 26 bases. CDR3 DNA sequence: TGCGCCAGCAGTGACCCTTCCGGGGGGCTACCCCCGGGTCACGAGCAGTACTTC. This codes for CASSDPSGGLPPGHEQYF.

This clone occurred once. The chain joins TRBV14 to TRBJ1-1, with D hard to call. The CDR3 sequence is 14 residues long. Per germline, CDR1 SGHDN and CDR2 FVKESK. V was cut by 1 base and J by 0 bases, with 6 bases left in between. For the CDR3, the DNA is TGTGCCAGCAGCCAAGGCAGCATGAACACTGAAGCTTTCTTT. Protein product: CASSQGSMNTEAFF.

The chain employs TRBV10-1 and TRBJ2-2, with D perhaps TRBD2 (5 bases). The length of the CDR3 is 14 residues. Trimming removed 3 bases from V and 0 bases from J, with 5 bases in between. CDR1 and CDR2 from the germline V gene are WNHNN and SYGVQD (reference sequence). CDR3 sequence (DNA): TGCGCCAGCAGTGATAGCGCGAACACCGGGGAGCTGTTTTTT. This gives the protein CASSDSANTGELFF.

The chain carries TRBV7-8 and TRBJ2-7, with 10 nucleotides matching TRBD1. This CDR3 comprises 18 residues. The junction had 18 bases not matched to a gene; V was cut back by 3 bases and J by 7 bases. Germline assignment: CDR1 SGHVS and CDR2 FQNEAQ. The CDR3 DNA is TGTGCCAGCAGCTTCGGACAGGGGGGCTGGGGCGCTTTGGGAGAGCAGTACTTC. Translation: CASSFGQGGWGALGEQYF. Drawing the rest from reference TRBV7-8 and TRBJ2-7, the complete variable domain is GAGVSQSPRYKVAKRGQDVALRCDPISGHVSLFWYQQALGQGPEFLTYFQNEAQLDKSGLPSDRFFAERPEGSVSTLKIQRTQQEDSAVYLCASSFGQGGWGALGEQYFGPGTRLTVT.

The chain employs TRBV11-2 and TRBJ2-3; 7 bases agree with TRBD1. CDR1 is SGHAT, CDR2 FQNNGV, per germline. V lost 4 bases to trimming and J lost 3 bases; unmatched junction nucleotides: 10. This CDR3 region has 16 residues. CDR3: CASSSQGPSWTDTQYF. The CDR3 bases are TGTGCCAGCAGCTCACAGGGGCCCTCCTGGACAGATACGCAGTATTTT.

In regard to this clone: Compared with germline, one end of the junction differs, possibly owing to a read error. This chain uses TRBV9 with TRBJ2-7, with 8 bases lining up with TRBD1. Germline V lookup: CDR1 SGDLS, CDR2 YYNGEE. The CDR3 totals 14 residues. The CDR3 sequence is CASGVGQGSYEQYF. Here the CDR3 DNA reads TGTGCCAGCGGCGTAGGACAGGGAAGTTACGAGCAGTACTTC. Variable domain in full (rest from reference TRBV9 and TRBJ2-7): DSGVTQTPKHLITATGQRVTLRCSPRSGDLSVYWYQQSLDQGLQFLIQYYNGEERAKGNILERFSAQQFPDLHSELNLSSLELGDSALYFCASGVGQGSYEQYFGPGTRLTVT.

The chain carries TRBV4-3 and TRBJ1-6, with D unclear. The CDR3 loop spans 16 amino acids. Trimming left V 0 bases short and J 10 bases short, with 16 bases between. The germline gives CDR1 LGHNA, CDR2 YSLEER. The CDR3 protein is CASSQDGGPGVSPLHF. The CDR3 DNA reads TGCGCCAGCAGCCAAGATGGCGGGCCTGGGGTCTCACCCCTCCACTTT.

The V and J genes are TRBV7-2 and TRBJ1-1; a possible D gene is TRBD1 (6 bases). V was pared by 7 bases and J by 6 bases, with 9 bases between. Germline values: CDR1 SGHTA, CDR2 FQGNSA. This CDR3 spans 11 amino acids. The CDR3 is CASTWGPEAFF. CDR3 coding DNA: TGTGCCAGCACCTGGGGGCCTGAAGCTTTCTTT.

The chain links TRBV7-3 to TRBJ2-2, with D tentatively TRBD1 or TRBD2 (5 bases each). Germline V lookup: CDR1 SGHTA, CDR2 FQGTGA. The CDR3 sequence is 13 residues long. V was pared by 4 bases and J by 7 bases, with 10 bases between. The CDR3 reads CASSYVGVGELFF. The CDR3 coding sequence is TGTGCCAGCAGCTATGTGGGGGTCGGGGAGCTGTTTTTT.

This chain connects TRBV9 to TRBJ1-3; the D gene is possibly TRBD1 (5 bases). The ends were cut back, 3 bases at V and 4 bases at J, with 17 bases in the middle. CDR3 size: 16 residues. Germline V gene data show CDR1 as SGDLS and CDR2 as YYNGEE. The CDR3 reads CASSALEEGLGNTIYF. The CDR3, as DNA: TGTGCCAGCAGCGCCCTTGAGGAGGGGCTAGGAAACACCATATATTTT.

Details on this clone: Other DNA variants within this sample encode the same CDR3. The rearrangement joins TRBV7-9 to TRBJ2-1; TRBD2 aligns across 8 bases. This CDR3 is 12 amino acids long. CDR1 is SEHNR, CDR2 FQNEAQ, per germline (reference sequence). The junction had 0 bases not matched to a gene; V was cut back by 4 bases and J by 7 bases. Here the CDR3 reads CASSSGGNEQFF. CDR3 coding DNA: TGTGCCAGCAGCTCGGGGGGGAATGAGCAGTTCTTC.

The chain employs TRBV13 and TRBJ2-7; possibly TRBD2 for D (6 bases). This CDR3 is built from 16 residues. In germline, CDR1 is PRHDT, CDR2 FYEKMQ (reference sequence). Trimming shortened V by 5 bases and J by 0 bases, and 17 bases separated the two germline ends. The CDR3 reads CASSHLEGLSSYEQYF. The CDR3 DNA sequence: TGTGCCAGCAGCCACTTAGAGGGACTTAGCTCCTACGAGCAGTACTTC.

The chain recombines TRBV4-1 with TRBJ1-5; 7 bases align to TRBD1. The CDR3 totals 15 residues. Germline assignment: CDR1 MGHRA and CDR2 YSYEKL. The junction had 5 bases not matched to a gene; V was cut back by 2 bases and J by 4 bases. CDR3 DNA: TGCGCCAGCAGCCAATACAGGGGTGTAAATCAGCCCCAGCATTTT. It yields the protein CASSQYRGVNQPQHF.

V is TRBV5-4 and J is TRBJ1-1; D is unclear. Germline loops: CDR1 SGHNT, CDR2 YYREEE (reference sequence). The CDR3 is 14 residues long. Trimming pared 8 bases from V and 0 bases from J, leaving 14 bases between. CDR3: CASTAQNMNTEAFF. The CDR3 DNA follows: TGTGCCAGTACAGCCCAGAACATGAACACTGAAGCTTTCTTT.

V gene TRBV4-3 combines with J gene TRBJ2-7; 9 bases are shared with TRBD2. V shed 6 bases and J 6 bases; nucleotides not matched to a gene: 12. This CDR3 is built from 15 residues. Germline V CDR1 and CDR2: LGHNA, YSLEER. For the CDR3, the DNA is TGCGCCAGCAGAGACTCCCTTAGCGGGAGTCCCGAGCAGTACTTC. This translates into CASRDSLSGSPEQYF.

This rearrangement joins TRBV4-3 to TRBJ1-1, with TRBD1 matching 8 bases. Germline V gene sequence: CDR1 LGHNA, CDR2 YSLEER. V lost 3 bases, J lost 3 bases, and 12 bases stayed unmatched. This CDR3 region has 17 residues. The CDR3 sequence is CASSQGATGGRDTEAFF. CDR3 sequence (DNA): TGCGCCAGCAGCCAGGGAGCAACAGGGGGTAGGGACACTGAAGCTTTCTTT.

The chain has TRBV29-1 and TRBJ2-1; 12 nucleotides agree with TRBD2. CDR1 SQVTM and CDR2 ANQGSEA come from the germline V gene. CDR3 length equals 15 residues. V shed 0 bases, J shed 5 bases, and the junction held 2 bases outside the gene matches. The CDR3 DNA is TGCAGCGTTGAAGATCGACTAGCGGGAGACAATGAGCAGTTCTTC. It specifies CSVEDRLAGDNEQFF.

As regards this clone: Other DNA sequences from this sample encode an identical CDR3 as well. This chain uses TRBV5-6 with TRBJ2-7; D may be TRBD1 (5 bases). The CDR3 is made up of 13 amino acids. Between the trimmed V and J ends, which lost 0 bases and 4 bases, there was a span of 8 bases. Germline V gives CDR1 SGHDT, CDR2 YYEEEE. In nucleotides, the CDR3 is TGTGCCAGCAGCTTGGAAGGGGTTTACGAGCAGTACTTC. Protein product: CASSLEGVYEQYF.

The chain has TRBV29-1 and TRBJ2-3; the D is unclear. V lost 3 bases and J 2 bases, leaving 9 bases between the germline ends. The germline V gene encodes CDR1 SQVTM and CDR2 ANQGSEA. The CDR3 consists of 13 residues. In DNA form, the CDR3 reads TGCAGCGTTGAGTACAGCCTCACAGATACGCAGTATTTT. It encodes CSVEYSLTDTQYF.

The V and J genes are TRBV5-8 and TRBJ2-5; a weak D match, TRBD1 (6 bases). Germline CDR1 SGHTS, CDR2 YDEGEE. The CDR3 runs 15 residues. V was trimmed by 4 bases and J by 4 bases, leaving 17 bases between them. CDR3 protein: CASSTGSVRGETQYF. The CDR3 DNA follows: TGTGCCAGCAGCACCGGGTCGGTCAGGGGAGAGACCCAGTACTTC.

The chain employs TRBV7-9 and TRBJ1-1, with 7 bases identical to TRBD1. The germline V gene has CDR1 SEHNR and CDR2 FQNEAQ (reference sequence). CDR3 size: 16 residues. The V segment lost 3 bases and the J segment 0 bases; nucleotides outside the gene matches: 7. The CDR3 loop reads CASSFGTDVLNTEAFF. CDR3 bases: TGTGCCAGCAGCTTTGGGACAGATGTTCTGAACACTGAAGCTTTCTTT.